This T cell receptor (beta chain) derives from a study of cytomegalovirus exposure and HLA in healthy donors. The wider study: When 300 to 500 donors were genotyped, roughly 80% of them were found to fall in the Caucasian-associated ancestry cluster. Study observations and caveats: Listed as cytomegalovirus-associated were more than 150 TCR beta chains.

In the case of this clone: Its antigen is undetermined.

The primer mix had 60 Vbeta and 13 Jbeta primers. Here immunoSEQ multiplex PCR was the method, and the copy in TCRdb shows in-frame clones only, minus some. Counted here are under 250,000 clones, 65% to 90% occurring once; the ten biggest clones make up approximately 2.1%. Specimen: PBMCs. The receptor's source is a woman between 45 and 60 years old in good health and CMV-seronegative.

The CDR3, as DNA: TGTGCCAGCTCACCACTTTCGGGACAGGGGGGAGAGTCCTACGAGCAGTACTTC. Translating gives CASSPLSGQGGESYEQYF. The V call is TRBV18, the J call TRBJ2-7, with TRBD1 identical over 11 bases. The CDR3 runs 18 residues. V gave up 1 base and J gave up 1 base; unmatched junction bases: 9. From germline, CDR1 is KGHSH and CDR2 LQKENI.